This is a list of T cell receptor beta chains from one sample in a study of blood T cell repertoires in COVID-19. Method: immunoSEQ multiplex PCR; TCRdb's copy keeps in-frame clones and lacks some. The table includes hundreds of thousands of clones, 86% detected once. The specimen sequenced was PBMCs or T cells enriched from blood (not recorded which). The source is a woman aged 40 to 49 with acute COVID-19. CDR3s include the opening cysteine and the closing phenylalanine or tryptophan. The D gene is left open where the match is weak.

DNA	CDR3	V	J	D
TGTGCCAGCAGCCGGCGGGGTGGCGGGAGTTTTTACGAGCAGTACTTC	CASSRRGGGSFYEQYF	TRBV7-9	TRBJ2-7	TRBD2
TGTGCCAGCAGTGAAGGGACAACTGGGATCCCCTCCTACGAGCAGTACTTC	CASSEGTTGIPSYEQYF	TRBV6-1	TRBJ2-7	.
TGTGCCTGGAGAAACGCGGGGGGCCCCGCATGGGCTTTCTTT	CAWRNAGGPAWAFF	TRBV30	TRBJ1-1	.
TGCAGCGTCCGTTCAGGGCGGGAGGATTCCTACAATGAGCAGTTCTTC	CSVRSGREDSYNEQFF	TRBV29-1	TRBJ2-1	TRBD2
TGTGCCAGCAGACAGAGTAGTACCGGGGAGCTGTTTTTT	CASRQSSTGELFF	TRBV6-4	TRBJ2-2	.
TGTGCCAGCAGCCACCGGCCGGGACTAGGGGGGGAGACCCAGTACTTC	CASSHRPGLGGETQYF	TRBV4-2	TRBJ2-5	TRBD2
TGTGCCAGTAGTATGTATTGGCGCCCAGGCTCCTACGAGCAGTACTTC	CASSMYWRPGSYEQYF	TRBV19	TRBJ2-7	.
TGTGCCAGCTCCGGCGGGGGAAACACCATATATTTT	CASSGGGNTIYF	TRBV11-3	TRBJ1-3	.
TGTGCCAGCAGCCCCAGGACCAGGGGGCACAGGGATACGCAGTATTTT	CASSPRTRGHRDTQYF	TRBV7-9	TRBJ2-3	TRBD1
TGTGCCAGTAGTATTATGGGGGGGAACTACGAGCAGTACTTC	CASSIMGGNYEQYF	TRBV19	TRBJ2-7	TRBD2
TGTGCCAGTAGTATATGGACACAGGCCTCTAGCAATCAGCCCCAGCATTTT	CASSIWTQASSNQPQHF	TRBV19	TRBJ1-5	.